A single sample is the source of the 30 T cell receptor beta chains below, sequenced in a study of post-analysis software for immune sequencing data. Study-wide findings and caveats: A few TRBV segments, TRBV5-6, TRBV5-1 and TRBV20-1 among them, were found more frequent in patients than controls.

No antigen is known for these receptors. Unique molecular identifiers had been added to the TCR beta cDNA libraries. TCRdb itself ran the PCR reads through MiXCR, one entry per CDR3 protein. The sample records about 540,000 distinct CDR3 sequences, approximately 34% being singletons. Sample: blood. The source of these receptors is a girl between 2 and 17 years old with multiple sclerosis.

A remark on this clonotype: One end of the junction fails to match germline, which may point to a read error. The V call is TRBV9, the J call TRBJ2-1; 7 bases fit TRBD2. The germline gives CDR1 SGDLS, CDR2 YYNGEE. This CDR3 comprises 12 residues. CDR3 nucleotide sequence: TGTGCCGGCAGCGGGACCGGGACTAAGCAGTTCTTC. It translates to CAGSGTGTKQFF.

This clonotype has only a few counts. The chain joins TRBV10-2 to TRBJ2-7; the D is unclear. Trimming removed 6 bases at V and 3 bases at J, with 15 bases between. Germline V gene sequence: CDR1 WSHSY, CDR2 SAAADI. The CDR3 is made up of 14 amino acids. The CDR3 sequence: CASSPALSSYEQYF. The CDR3 region has the DNA TGCGCCAGCAGCCCCGCCCTATCAAGCTACGAGCAGTACTTC.

This clonotype was seen only a few times. The chain joins TRBV27 to TRBJ2-3; 7 nucleotides match TRBD2. V lost 6 bases and J lost 2; bases outside the gene matches: 11. Germline values: CDR1 MNHEY, CDR2 SMNVEV (reference sequence). This CDR3 is built from 16 residues. In DNA, the CDR3 is TGTGCCAGCAGCCTGTCGGGACTAACGAACACAGATACGCAGTATTTT. It codes for CASSLSGLTNTDTQYF.

The chain couples TRBV5-1 to TRBJ2-3; tentatively, D is TRBD2 (5 bases). Between the trimmed V and J ends, which lost 0 bases and 4 bases, there was a span of 12 bases. From germline, CDR1 is SGHRS and CDR2 YFSETQ. This CDR3 comprises 15 residues. The CDR3 is CASSLDPERADTQYF. In DNA, the CDR3 is TGCGCCAGCAGCTTGGACCCAGAGAGGGCAGATACGCAGTATTTT. Filled out from reference TRBV5-1 and TRBJ2-3, the complete variable domain reads KAGVTQTPRYLIKTRGQQVTLSCSPISGHRSVSWYQQTPGQGLQFLFEYFSETQRNKGNFPGRFSGRQFSNSRSEMNVSTLELGDSALYLCASSLDPERADTQYFGPGTRLTVL.

V gene TRBV20-1 combines with J gene TRBJ1-4; D is uncertain. Germline assignment: CDR1 DFQATT and CDR2 SNEGSKA (reference sequence). The CDR3 spans 17 residues. V was clipped by 0 bases and J by 2 bases, with 16 bases between them. The CDR3 sequence: CSARDMKGSVTNEKLFF. CDR3 DNA sequence: TGCAGTGCTAGAGATATGAAAGGGAGCGTCACTAATGAAAAACTGTTTTTT.

The sample holds a few counts of this clonotype. The rearrangement joins TRBV10-3 to TRBJ2-2; D might be TRBD1 or TRBD2, each matching 6 bases. Trimming cost V 5 bases and J 3 bases, with 19 bases left between them. The CDR3 is 17 amino acids. Germline CDR1 is ENHRY and CDR2 is SYGVKD. The CDR3 region is CAISSFEGGQYTGELFF. The CDR3 DNA is TGTGCCATCAGTAGTTTTGAGGGGGGCCAATACACCGGGGAGCTGTTTTTT.

The genes are TRBV6-5 and TRBJ2-1, with 7 bases lining up with TRBD1. CDR1 and CDR2 from the germline V gene are MNHEY and SVGAGI. The CDR3 extends over 17 amino acids. V was pared by 0 bases and J by 3 bases, with 8 bases of the junction left unmatched. CDR3 DNA sequence: TGTGCCAGCAGTTACTCGATGCCCGGACAGGACTACAATGAGCAGTTCTTC. This codes for CASSYSMPGQDYNEQFF.

This clonotype was observed a handful of times. The rearrangement links TRBV12-3 or TRBV12-4 to TRBJ2-5; 7 bases match TRBD1. The CDR3 loop spans 14 amino acids. Trimming cost V 6 bases and J 3 bases; bases outside gene matches: 7. Here the CDR3 DNA reads TGTGCCAGCAGCCGTCGTCAGGGGGAAGAGACCCAGTACTTC. Translating gives CASSRRQGEETQYF.

This clonotype showed up many times. The rearrangement uses TRBV13 and TRBJ1-1; 8 bases match TRBD1. This CDR3 has 13 residues. Trimming removed 3 bases from V and 8 bases from J; junction bases left unmatched: 5. Germline CDR1 and CDR2: PRHDT and FYEKMQ (reference sequence). This CDR3 is CASSFRTGREAFF. The CDR3 nucleotides read TGTGCCAGCAGCTTTCGGACAGGGCGGGAAGCTTTCTTT.

The chain couples TRBV14 to TRBJ2-2, with no clear D. Per the germline V gene, CDR1 is SGHDN and CDR2 is FVKESK. The CDR3 covers 14 residues. Trimming shortened V by 0 bases and J by 6 bases, and 8 bases separated the two germline ends. The CDR3 is CASSQEAFAGELFF. The CDR3 region has the DNA TGTGCCAGCAGCCAAGAGGCCTTCGCCGGGGAGCTGTTTTTT. Filled out from reference TRBV14 and TRBJ2-2, the complete variable domain reads EAGVTQFPSHSVIEKGQTVTLRCDPISGHDNLYWYRRVMGKEIKFLLHFVKESKQDESGMPNNRFLAERTGGTYSTLKVQPAELEDSGVYFCASSQEAFAGELFFGEGSRLTVL.

This clonotype occurred a few times. The gene calls are TRBV5-1 and TRBJ2-1; no clear D gene. CDR3 length: 14 amino acids. V was pared by 2 bases and J by 6 bases, with 12 bases between. Germline V lookup: CDR1 SGHRS, CDR2 YFSETQ. The CDR3 DNA sequence: TGCGCCAGCAGCTTTATGCATGAGACCAATGAGCAGTTCTTC. The encoded protein is CASSFMHETNEQFF.

This clonotype was observed a few times. This rearrangement joins TRBV29-1 to TRBJ1-1; TRBD1 might be the D (6 bases). The ends were cut back, 5 bases at V and 7 bases at J, with 14 bases in the middle. The CDR3 extends over 12 amino acids. Germline CDR1 is SQVTM and CDR2 is ANQGSEA. The CDR3 here is CSVWGGAFEAFF. In nucleotides, the CDR3 is TGCAGCGTTTGGGGGGGCGCGTTTGAAGCTTTCTTT.

The genes are TRBV14 and TRBJ1-1, with TRBD1 identical over 7 bases. From germline, CDR1 is SGHDN and CDR2 FVKESK. The V and J ends lost 4 bases and 6 bases, in that order; junction bases with no gene match: 2. CDR3 length equals 12 residues. The CDR3 DNA sequence: TGTGCCAGCAGCCCGACAGGGTCTGAAGCTTTCTTT. Translation: CASSPTGSEAFF.

The CDR3 coding sequence is TGTGCCAGCGGAGCGGACTCCTACAATGAGCAGTTCTTC. Residues: CASGADSYNEQFF. This rearrangement joins TRBV6-1 to TRBJ2-1, with D possibly being TRBD2 (5 bases). Trimming shortened V by 8 bases and J by 0 bases, and 8 bases separated the two germline ends. CDR1 and CDR2 (germline): MNHNS, SASEGT. The CDR3 is 13 amino acids.

This clonotype was detected ten times or more. V is TRBV5-1 and J is TRBJ2-5; 8 positions match TRBD1. The junction had 12 bases not matched to a gene; V was cut back by 4 bases and J by 4 bases. Germline-derived CDR1 and CDR2 are SGHRS and YFSETQ. The CDR3 totals 16 residues. This CDR3 is CASSPGRQGTGETQYF. In nucleotides, the CDR3 is TGCGCCAGCAGCCCAGGGCGACAGGGGACCGGAGAGACCCAGTACTTC.

The chain joins TRBV7-2 to TRBJ2-5; the D gene could be TRBD1 or TRBD2 (5 bases each). The CDR3 loop spans 15 amino acids. Trimming shortened V by 4 bases and J by 2 bases, and 14 bases separated the two germline ends. The germline CDR1 and CDR2 sequences are SGHTA and FQGNSA. The CDR3 nucleotides are TGTGCCAGCAGCTCCGCTATTGGGGGTCAAGAGACCCAGTACTTC. This translates into CASSSAIGGQETQYF.

The chain joins TRBV7-6 to TRBJ1-5; 8 positions match TRBD1. This CDR3 has 16 residues. Germline V gene sequence: CDR1 SGHVS, CDR2 FNYEAQ. With V trimmed by 3 bases and J by 5 bases, 9 bases remained unmatched. In DNA, the CDR3 is TGTGCCAGCAGCTTGCGGCCGGACAGGGTTGATCAGCCCCAGCATTTT. It encodes CASSLRPDRVDQPQHF.

V is TRBV6-5 and J is TRBJ2-7; 7 bases agree with TRBD1. The CDR3 covers 16 residues. In germline, CDR1 is MNHEY, CDR2 SVGAGI. With V trimmed by 5 bases and J by 5 bases, 15 bases remained unmatched. CDR3 coding DNA: TGTGCCAGCAGTCCAAACACAGGGGACCTTTACCACGAGCAGTACTTC. Translation: CASSPNTGDLYHEQYF.

This chain uses TRBV18 with TRBJ2-7; D uncertain. Germline V gives CDR1 KGHSH, CDR2 LQKENI. V was pared by 3 bases and J by 4 bases, with 16 bases between. The CDR3 covers 15 residues. The CDR3 DNA reads as TGTGCCAGCTCACCTCCGAGCCAAAAGGGTTACGAGCAGTACTTC. This sequence encodes CASSPPSQKGYEQYF.

The chain joins TRBV7-2 to TRBJ2-3, with TRBD2 identical over 9 bases. Germline lookup yields CDR1 SGHTA and CDR2 FQGNSA. This CDR3 region has 18 residues. The ends lost 3 bases at V and 1 base at J; junction bases unmatched: 11. CDR3 bases: TGTGCCAGCAGCTTCTCCCTCCCGCAGCGGGGGGGCACAGATACGCAGTATTTT. Translating gives CASSFSLPQRGGTDTQYF. The variable domain in full, with the rest retrieved from reference TRBV7-2 and TRBJ2-3, is GAGVSQSPSNKVTEKGKDVELRCDPISGHTALYWYRQSLGQGLEFLIYFQGNSAPDKSGLPSDRFSAERTGGSVSTLTIQRTQQEDSAVYLCASSFSLPQRGGTDTQYFGPGTRLTVL.

The chain recombines TRBV4-1 with TRBJ1-4; D possibly corresponds to TRBD1 (5 bases). Germline V gene sequence: CDR1 MGHRA, CDR2 YSYEKL. Between the trimmed V and J ends, which lost 4 bases and 10 bases, there was a span of 22 bases. The CDR3 length is 16 residues. The CDR3 DNA reads as TGCGCCAGCAGCCCAGCTGAGGGACGGCAAATCGGAAAACTGTTTTTT. It specifies CASSPAEGRQIGKLFF.

The chain employs TRBV7-9 and TRBJ1-2, with 12 bases that match TRBD1. This CDR3 contains 16 residues. V lost 0 bases to trimming and J lost 7 bases; unmatched junction nucleotides: 6. The germline CDR1 and CDR2 sequences are SEHNR and FQNEAQ (reference sequence). The chain's CDR3 is CASSLARDRGRSGYTF. For the CDR3, the DNA is TGTGCCAGCAGCTTAGCCCGGGACAGGGGGCGAAGTGGCTACACCTTC.

This clonotype was seen a few times. The CDR3 region has the DNA TGTGCCAGCAGCGTAGAGGATGGAGGGGAGACCCAGTACTTC. It translates to CASSVEDGGETQYF. The chain is built from TRBV9 and TRBJ2-5; TRBD2 might be the D (6 bases). V was shortened by 0 bases and J by 5 bases, with 11 bases between the two germline ends. The CDR3 runs to 14 residues. Germline V gene data show CDR1 as SGDLS and CDR2 as YYNGEE.

The chain couples TRBV20-1 to TRBJ2-5; either TRBD1 or TRBD2 may fit D (5 bases each). The end of the DNA is better explained by TRBJ2-7, so the J call may be wrong. The CDR3 covers 12 residues. Germline CDR1 and CDR2: DFQATT and SNEGSKA (reference sequence). The CDR3 loop is CSARDWGNEQYF. The CDR3 coding sequence is TGCAGTGCTAGAGATTGGGGGAACGAGCAGTACTTC.

This clonotype was detected a few times. The chain carries TRBV7-8 and TRBJ2-5; 7 nucleotides match TRBD1. V lost 1 base, J lost 0 bases, and 14 bases stayed unmatched. Germline CDR1 reads SGHVS; CDR2 reads FQNEAQ. The CDR3 has 19 residues. CDR3 in DNA: TGTGCCAGCAGCTTAGAAGGGACAGTCTTCGGCCCGTACCAAGAGACCCAGTACTTC. The encoded protein is CASSLEGTVFGPYQETQYF.

At least ten counts were recorded for this clonotype. The chain is built from TRBV6-6 and TRBJ2-5; TRBD1 aligns across 8 bases. Germline lookup yields CDR1 MNHNY and CDR2 SVGAGI (reference sequence). The CDR3 extends over 15 amino acids. V lost 5 bases to trimming and J lost 5 bases; unmatched junction nucleotides: 10. As DNA, the CDR3 is TGTGCCAGCAGTACTACAGGGGGATCCCGTGAGACCCAGTACTTC. This sequence encodes CASSTTGGSRETQYF.

The chain joins TRBV7-2 to TRBJ2-3; 9 positions agree with TRBD2. With 5 bases clipped from V and 3 bases from J, the junction kept 9 bases outside the gene matches. Germline lookup yields CDR1 SGHTA and CDR2 FQGNSA. This CDR3 spans 16 amino acids. CDR3: CASSPMGTSSTDTQYF. CDR3 DNA: TGTGCCAGCAGCCCCATGGGGACTAGCTCTACAGATACGCAGTATTTT.

This chain uses TRBV20-1 with TRBJ1-2; D is uncertain. This CDR3 has 13 amino acids. With 6 bases removed from V and 4 bases from J, the gap between germline ends came to 15 bases. Per the germline V gene, CDR1 is DFQATT and CDR2 is SNEGSKA (reference sequence). This chain's CDR3 is CSASTGGSYGYTF. The CDR3 bases are TGCAGTGCATCAACGGGTGGGAGCTATGGCTACACCTTC.

This clonotype was counted only a few times. The genes are TRBV10-1 and TRBJ2-7; D may be TRBD2 (6 bases). V shed 4 bases and J shed 7 bases, with 20 bases lying between them. The CDR3 length is 15 residues. Germline loops: CDR1 WNHNN, CDR2 SYGVQD (reference sequence). CDR3 in DNA: TGCGCCAGCAGTGGCGGGACCGAGGGAACGTTGGAGCAGTACTTC. This codes for CASSGGTEGTLEQYF.

This sequence joins TRBV4-1 and TRBJ2-1; TRBD2 agrees at 7 bases. From germline, CDR1 is MGHRA and CDR2 YSYEKL. The V segment lost 3 bases and the J segment 11 bases; nucleotides outside the gene matches: 4. This CDR3 region has 12 residues. The CDR3, as DNA: TGCGCCAGCAGCCAGGAGACTAGCCAGCAGTTCTTC. This encodes CASSQETSQQFF.